This is a list of T cell receptor beta chains from one sample in a study of blood T cell repertoires in COVID-19. Clones were read by immunoSEQ multiplex PCR, and TCRdb kept only the in-frame ones, dropping some. This table has about 270,000 clones, 80% to 90% appearing once. Sample: PBMCs or T cells enriched from blood (not recorded which). These receptors originate from a woman under 30 who had recovered from COVID-19. CDR3s include the opening cysteine and the closing phenylalanine or tryptophan. The D gene is left open where the match is weak. The listing skips clone size in some rows; elsewhere it reads once, few, many or a size class.

V	size	J	D	DNA	CDR3
TRBV4-1	few	TRBJ2-2	NA	TGCGCCAGCAGCCAAAGTGGAGGGGTCACCACCGGGGAGCTGTTTTTT	CASSQSGGVTTGELFF
TRBV13	NA	TRBJ1-1	NA	TGTGCCAGCAGCTCCGCGGGGACCGGGAAAGCTTTCTTT	CASSSAGTGKAFF
TRBV5-1	NA	TRBJ1-3	NA	TGCGCCAGCAGCTTGGAAGGCAGGACAGACTCTGGAAACACCATATATTTT	CASSLEGRTDSGNTIYF
TRBV5-1	few	TRBJ1-1	NA	TGCGCCAGCAGCCAAACCCCTAGAGGGGCAGGGGCTGAAGCTTTCTTT	CASSQTPRGAGAEAFF
TRBV30	NA	TRBJ1-4	NA	TGTGCCTGGAGTGTACGAGACGGCGGGAAACTGTTTTTT	CAWSVRDGGKLFF
TRBV3-1/TRBV3-2	NA	TRBJ1-5	NA	TGTGCCAGCAGCCCATACGGAGGGACTTATCAGCCCCAGCATTTT	CASSPYGGTYQPQHF
TRBV5-1	NA	TRBJ1-4	NA	TGCGCCAGCACGACAGACAATGAAAAACTGTTTTTT	CASTTDNEKLFF
TRBV9	once	TRBJ1-3	NA	TGTGCCAGCAGCGTAGACCCCAAAACTGCTGGAAACACCATATATTTT	CASSVDPKTAGNTIYF
TRBV7-9	NA	TRBJ2-3	TRBD1	TGTGCCAGCAGCTTGGGACAGGGGGCAACAGATACGCAGTATTTT	CASSLGQGATDTQYF
TRBV7-2	NA	TRBJ1-1	NA	TGTGCCAGCAGCTTACTGGCAGAAGCTTTCTTT	CASSLLAEAFF
TRBV7-2	NA	TRBJ1-3	NA	TGTGCCAGCAGCCCCGGGGAGGGGAGCCGCTCTGGAAACACCATATATTTT	CASSPGEGSRSGNTIYF
TRBV11-2	NA	TRBJ1-4	TRBD1	TGTGCCAGCTCGTGGACAGGGGCTAATGAAAAACTGTTTTTT	CASSWTGANEKLFF
TRBV27	NA	TRBJ2-7	TRBD2	TGTGCCAGCAGTTTAGGCGATGGGGGGGTCAACGAGCAGTACTTC	CASSLGDGGVNEQYF
TRBV5-1	NA	TRBJ2-2	TRBD1	TGCGCCAGCAGCTCCGGGGACAGGGGAGCCACCGGGGAGCTGTTTTTT	CASSSGDRGATGELFF
TRBV2	once	TRBJ1-4	NA	TGTGCCAGCCCGGAGGTTGCAACTAATGAAAAACTGTTTTTT	CASPEVATNEKLFF
TRBV5-1	NA	TRBJ2-5	TRBD1	TGCGCCAGCAGCTATGGGCCGACAGGGATTCAAGAGACCCAGTACTTC	CASSYGPTGIQETQYF
TRBV25-1	NA	TRBJ2-3	TRBD1	TGTGCCAGCAGTACTCGAGGACAGGGGGCCACAGATACGCAGTATTTT	CASSTRGQGATDTQYF
TRBV3-1/TRBV3-2	NA	TRBJ1-5	NA	TGTGCCAGCAGCCAAGAGGTCGGGAATCAGCCCCAGCATTTT	CASSQEVGNQPQHF
TRBV29-1	NA	TRBJ1-1	NA	TGCAGCGTTGAGGCAGGAGGGAACACTGAAGCTTTCTTT	CSVEAGGNTEAFF
TRBV5-1	NA	TRBJ2-5	NA	TGCGCCAGCAGCTTTTTTCCCCAGGAGACCCAGTACTTC	CASSFFPQETQYF
TRBV21-1	once	TRBJ1-6	NA	TGTGCCAGCAGCAAAGTCGGTAGTTCACCCCTCCACTTT	CASSKVGSSPLHF
TRBV19	NA	TRBJ1-3	NA	TGTGCCAGTAGTATAGTTGGAGACTCTGGAAACACCATATATTTT	CASSIVGDSGNTIYF
TRBV30	NA	TRBJ2-7	TRBD1	TGTGCCTGGAACCGGGACAGAAGAGGCGAGCAGTACTTC	CAWNRDRRGEQYF
TRBV7-9	NA	TRBJ1-1	TRBD1	TGTGCCAGCAGCCCCAGGACAGGGGAAAGGACTGAAGCTTTCTTT	CASSPRTGERTEAFF
TRBV11-2	NA	TRBJ2-7	TRBD2	TGTGCCAGCAGCTTAGAAAGCGGGGATTACTCCTACGAGCAGTACTTC	CASSLESGDYSYEQYF
TRBV5-6	NA	TRBJ2-7	NA	TGTGCCAGCAGCCCGCAGGGGAGCGACGAGCAGTACTTC	CASSPQGSDEQYF
TRBV6-4	NA	TRBJ2-2	NA	TGTGCCAGCAGTGCCCGACAGGAAGGCACCGGGGAGCTGTTTTTT	CASSARQEGTGELFF
TRBV11-3	NA	TRBJ1-1	NA	TGTGCCAGCAGCGCGACTGACTACACTGAAGCTTTCTTT	CASSATDYTEAFF
TRBV5-1	NA	TRBJ1-2	TRBD1	TGCGCCAGCAGCTCTGGACAGGGTGTCTATGGCTACACCTTC	CASSSGQGVYGYTF
TRBV15	NA	TRBJ1-4	TRBD1	TGTGCCACCAGCAGAGATCTGACAGGGATAAATGAAAAACTGTTTTTT	CATSRDLTGINEKLFF
TRBV5-6	NA	TRBJ1-2	NA	TGTGCCAGCAGCCTGAACCCCCGGGGGGGCTACTATGGCTACACCTTC	CASSLNPRGGYYGYTF
TRBV5-4	NA	TRBJ2-1	NA	TGTGCCAGCAGCCTGCAGGGCGGGGAGTACAATGAGCAGTTCTTC	CASSLQGGEYNEQFF
TRBV19	NA	TRBJ2-7	TRBD1	TGTGCCAGTAGCGGACAGGGACTCTACGAGCAGTACTTC	CASSGQGLYEQYF
TRBV19	NA	TRBJ2-5	TRBD2	TGTGCCAGTAGCGGGACTAGCGGGGGCCTACAAGAGACCCAGTACTTC	CASSGTSGGLQETQYF
TRBV19	NA	TRBJ1-1	TRBD1	TGTGCCAGTAGTCCGGGGACAGCGAACACTGAAGCTTTCTTT	CASSPGTANTEAFF
TRBV11-2	NA	TRBJ2-1	NA	TGTGCCAGCAGCTTAGATAAGCTAACTTCCCAGTTCTTC	CASSLDKLTSQFF
TRBV20-1	NA	TRBJ2-1	NA	TGCAGTGCTAGTAGGGGGTCCTACAATGAGCAGTTCTTC	CSASRGSYNEQFF
TRBV5-5	NA	TRBJ1-2	TRBD1	TGTGCCAGCAGCCAGGGACAGCCTCGCTCCCTTAACTATGGCTACACCTTC	CASSQGQPRSLNYGYTF
TRBV10-3	NA	TRBJ2-1	NA	TGTGCCATCAGTGAACGGGGGTCGAGCTCCTACAATGAGCAGTTCTTC	CAISERGSSSYNEQFF
TRBV6-5	NA	TRBJ2-1	TRBD1	TGTGCCAGCAGTTACCAGGGACAGAATTACAATGAGCAGTTCTTC	CASSYQGQNYNEQFF
TRBV9	NA	TRBJ2-5	TRBD2	TGTGCCAGCAGCGTAGGAATAAGCGGGGGGTGGCAAGAGACCCAGTACTTC	CASSVGISGGWQETQYF
TRBV18	NA	TRBJ2-3	TRBD1	TGTGCCAGCTCACCGCAAGGGGGCAGGGCAGATACGCAGTATTTT	CASSPQGGRADTQYF
TRBV11-2	NA	TRBJ1-4	TRBD1	TGTGCCAGCAGCCGGGACAGAGTTAATGAAAAACTGTTTTTT	CASSRDRVNEKLFF
TRBV2	NA	TRBJ1-4	NA	TGTGCCAGCAGTGAGAACAGGGAGAGTGAAAAACTGTTTTTT	CASSENRESEKLFF
TRBV3-1/TRBV3-2	NA	TRBJ2-1	TRBD2	TGTGCCAGCAGTCAACTAGCGGCAAATGAGCAGTTCTTC	CASSQLAANEQFF
TRBV27	NA	TRBJ1-5	TRBD1	TGTGCCAGCAGTCCTGACAGGGATCAGCCCCAGCATTTT	CASSPDRDQPQHF
TRBV7-8	NA	TRBJ1-2	NA	TGTGCCAGCAGCTTCTGGAGAGGGCGGGAAGGCTACACCTTC	CASSFWRGREGYTF
TRBV15	NA	TRBJ1-2	NA	TGTGCCACCAGCAGAGATCACGGGGGGGATGGCTACACCTTC	CATSRDHGGDGYTF
TRBV18	NA	TRBJ1-1	NA	TGTGCCAGCTCACCGGTGGGGGGAGAGTCTGAAGCTTTCTTT	CASSPVGGESEAFF
TRBV28	NA	TRBJ1-2	NA	TGTGCCAGCAGAACCCAGGGCCCCTTTGAGGAAGGCTACACCTTC	CASRTQGPFEEGYTF
TRBV21-1	NA	TRBJ1-6	NA	TGTGCCAGCAGCAAAGCGCTAGTGAGGAGAGAGCTAAGCTCCTATAATTCACCCCTCCACTTT	CASSKALVRRELSSYNSPLHF
TRBV10-3	NA	TRBJ2-6	TRBD1	TGTGCCATCAGTCGGACAGGGCGTATCTCTGGGGCCAACGTCCTGACTTTC	CAISRTGRISGANVLTF
TRBV9	once	TRBJ1-3	TRBD1	TGTGCCAGCAGCGGGGGACAGCTGAACTCTGGAAACACCATATATTTT	CASSGGQLNSGNTIYF
TRBV11-2	NA	TRBJ2-7	TRBD1	TGTGCCAGCAGCTTAGACGGGACAGGCGACGAGCAGTACTTC	CASSLDGTGDEQYF
TRBV14	NA	TRBJ2-7	TRBD1	TGTGCCAGCAGCCAAGGAGGAAGGGACAGGGGAATCTACGAGCAGTACTTC	CASSQGGRDRGIYEQYF
TRBV6-1	NA	TRBJ1-1	TRBD1	TGTGCCAGCAGTGACCCAGGGGGAGGGAACACTGAAGCTTTCTTT	CASSDPGGGNTEAFF